The 24 T cell receptor beta chains reported below all come from one sample, sequenced in a study of T-cell reconstitution after alpha-beta-depleted transplantation in children. Library preparation (for TCRbeta) was performed with unique molecular identifiers. TCRdb ran MiXCR on the PCR reads and lists one entry per CDR3 protein. The data hold some 590,000 distinct CDR3 sequences, with 10% to 13% observed a single time. The sample here was PBMCs from the stem cell graft donor, taken from the stem cell graft. The receptors were sampled from a human donor who donated a stem cell graft to a child with acute myeloid leukemia.

The chain uses TRBV9 and TRBJ2-3; 7 bases match TRBD1. J lost 4 bases, V lost 0 bases, and 5 bases had no gene match. This CDR3 contains 15 residues. CDR1 and CDR2 (germline): SGDLS, YYNGEE. CDR3 amino acids: CASSVAHRGADTQYF. The CDR3 DNA reads TGTGCCAGCAGCGTAGCTCACAGGGGTGCAGATACGCAGTATTTT.

The chain employs TRBV6-2 or TRBV6-3 and TRBJ2-1; 11 bases match TRBD2. The CDR3 is made up of 14 amino acids. Germline V gene sequence: CDR1 MNHEY, CDR2 SVGEGT. The J segment lost 10 bases and the V segment lost 6 bases, leaving 8 bases of the junction unmatched. CDR3 sequence reads: CASRVSGRAEEQFF. CDR3 DNA sequence: TGTGCCAGCAGAGTTAGCGGGAGGGCGGAGGAGCAGTTCTTC.

The table lists this clonotype with many counts. The chain joins TRBV3-1 to TRBJ2-5, with D uncertain. The germline V gene has CDR1 LGHDT and CDR2 YNNKEL (reference sequence). The V end was cut by 4 bases, the J end by 3 bases, with 6 bases between. The CDR3 has 12 amino acids. The CDR3 nucleotides read TGTGCCAGCAGCCCTCGAGAAGAGACCCAGTACTTC. It encodes CASSPREETQYF.

This clonotype was seen ten or more times. The chain carries TRBV5-1 and TRBJ2-7; D perhaps matches TRBD1 (6 bases). The length of the CDR3 is 15 residues. CDR1 SGHRS and CDR2 YFSETQ come from the germline V gene. Trimming left V 0 bases short and J 0 bases short, with 10 bases between. The CDR3 region is CASSLEGTSSYEQYF. The DNA of the CDR3 is TGCGCCAGCAGCTTGGAAGGGACATCCTCCTACGAGCAGTACTTC.

As regards this clonotype: Being one base from a much bigger clone, this may be a read error. This chain uses TRBV10-3 with TRBJ2-2; possibly TRBD2 for D (6 bases). The V and J ends lost 3 bases and 5 bases respectively, with 13 bases between them. The germline gives CDR1 ENHRY, CDR2 SYGVKD. The CDR3 length is 15 residues. CDR3 in DNA: TGTGCCATCAGTGATCTGGGGAGGAGAACCGGGGAGCTGTTTTTT. It yields the protein CAISDLGRRTGELFF.

The genes are TRBV20-1 and TRBJ2-1; no firm D call. This CDR3 spans 12 amino acids. CDR1 and CDR2 from the germline V gene are DFQATT and SNEGSKA (reference sequence). V lost 3 bases and J 7 bases, leaving 10 bases between the germline ends. The chain's CDR3 is CSASMGGNEQFF. CDR3 DNA sequence: TGCAGTGCTAGTATGGGTGGGAATGAGCAGTTCTTC.

The chain joins TRBV19 to TRBJ2-3; 10 nucleotides line up with TRBD1. Germline V gene lookup returns CDR1 LNHDA and CDR2 SQIVND (reference sequence). V lost 4 bases, J lost 4 bases, and 11 bases stayed unmatched. This CDR3 has 17 residues. CDR3 bases: TGTGCCAGTAGTAAGACCCGGGACAGGGGACTCGCAGATACGCAGTATTTT. Translated: CASSKTRDRGLADTQYF.

This clonotype was counted many times. The V gene is TRBV7-2, the J gene TRBJ2-3; TRBD2 matches 7 bases. This CDR3 is 15 amino acids long. Looked up from germline, CDR1 is SGHTA and CDR2 is FQGNSA. The V and J ends lost 5 bases and 0 bases, in that order; junction bases with no gene match: 5. CDR3 bases: TGTGCCAGCAGCCTCAGCGGGATGAGCACAGATACGCAGTATTTT. Protein sequence: CASSLSGMSTDTQYF.

This chain connects TRBV20-1 to TRBJ2-7; TRBD1 aligns across 7 bases. Losses at the gene ends were 4 bases for V and 2 bases for J; bases not matched to a gene: 11. Per the germline V gene, CDR1 is DFQATT and CDR2 is SNEGSKA (reference sequence). The CDR3 is 15 amino acids. CDR3 in amino acids: CSAMVVQGFPYEQYF. DNA for the CDR3: TGCAGTGCTATGGTGGTACAGGGGTTTCCCTACGAGCAGTACTTC.

This clonotype occurred many times. This chain connects TRBV9 to TRBJ1-1; D may be TRBD1 (6 bases). The length of the CDR3 is 14 residues. Germline CDR1 reads SGDLS; CDR2 reads YYNGEE. Trimming took 4 bases from V and 1 from J, leaving 11 bases between them. CDR3 region: CASSPRGQNTEAFF. In nucleotides, the CDR3 is TGTGCCAGCAGCCCTCGGGGACAGAACACTGAAGCTTTCTTT.

This clonotype was found a few times. The rearrangement uses TRBV20-1 and TRBJ2-5; TRBD1 matches at 9 bases. Per the germline V gene, CDR1 is DFQATT and CDR2 is SNEGSKA (reference sequence). J gave up 4 bases and V 4 bases, and 4 bases lay outside the gene matches. This CDR3 contains 13 residues. The CDR3 coding sequence is TGCAGTGCTAAAACAGGGGGCGGAGAGACCCAGTACTTC. Its protein product is CSAKTGGGETQYF.

The sample holds many counts of this clonotype. The V call is TRBV6-5, the J call TRBJ2-6, with 8 bases identical to TRBD1. The CDR3 is made up of 17 amino acids. The germline gives CDR1 MNHEY, CDR2 SVGAGI. V was pared by 4 bases and J by 0 bases, with 5 bases of the junction left unmatched. This chain's CDR3 is CASSFRGQGSGANVLTF. In DNA form, the CDR3 reads TGTGCCAGCAGTTTCAGGGGGCAGGGCTCTGGGGCCAACGTCCTGACTTTC.

The chain joins TRBV4-3 to TRBJ2-7, with no clear D. Germline V CDR1 and CDR2: LGHNA, YSLEER. The CDR3 is made up of 15 amino acids. Trimming cost V 0 bases and J 0 bases, with 9 bases left between them. The CDR3 reads CASSQDPTVSYEQYF. The CDR3 DNA reads as TGCGCCAGCAGCCAAGACCCGACCGTCTCCTACGAGCAGTACTTC.

This clonotype has a count of ten or more. The rearrangement uses TRBV7-3 and TRBJ2-1; maybe TRBD2 (5 bases). Germline loops: CDR1 SGHTA, CDR2 FQGTGA. There are 14 residues in the CDR3. Trimming removed 3 bases at V and 6 bases at J, with 12 bases between. CDR3 sequence: CASSFMSSSNEQFF. The CDR3 bases are TGTGCCAGCAGCTTTATGTCTAGCTCCAATGAGCAGTTCTTC.

This clonotype was counted ten times or more. The V call is TRBV29-1, the J call TRBJ2-6; 7 positions match TRBD1. With V trimmed by 6 bases and J by 0 bases, 5 bases remained unmatched. CDR1 is SQVTM, CDR2 ANQGSEA, per germline. CDR3 length: 15 residues. CDR3 loop: CSVVGQSSGANVLTF. The DNA of the CDR3 is TGCAGCGTAGTGGGACAGAGCTCTGGGGCCAACGTCCTGACTTTC.

J is TRBJ2-5 and V is TRBV28; a possible D gene is TRBD1 (6 bases). Between the trimmed V and J ends, which lost 5 bases and 2 bases, there was a span of 18 bases. The CDR3 extends over 16 amino acids. The germline V gene encodes CDR1 MDHEN and CDR2 SYDVKM. CDR3 coding DNA: TGTGCCAGCAGTCTCTTGGGGGCAGGTGGGCAAGAGACCCAGTACTTC. This translates into CASSLLGAGGQETQYF.

This rearrangement joins TRBV29-1 to TRBJ2-3, with D possibly TRBD1 on 6 matching bases. CDR3 length: 13 amino acids. V shed 4 bases and J shed 3 bases, with 11 bases lying between them. Germline V CDR1 and CDR2: SQVTM, ANQGSEA. The CDR3 protein is CSVAGARTDTQYF. The CDR3 DNA reads as TGCAGCGTTGCAGGGGCCCGTACAGATACGCAGTATTTT.

This clonotype came up many times. The V gene is TRBV24-1, the J gene TRBJ2-7; possibly TRBD1 for D (5 bases). V lost 2 bases, J lost 0 bases, and 10 bases lay in between. Germline values: CDR1 KGHDR, CDR2 SFDVKD. The CDR3 length is 15 residues. CDR3 coding DNA: TGTGCCACCAGTGATTCAAGGGGAAGCTCCTACGAGCAGTACTTC. Amino acids: CATSDSRGSSYEQYF.

This clonotype has a count of ten or more. The gene calls are TRBV9 and TRBJ2-3; maybe TRBD1 (6 bases). V gave up 0 bases and J gave up 3 bases, with 11 bases separating them. The V gene's germline CDR1 is SGDLS and CDR2 YYNGEE. This CDR3 is 15 amino acids long. CDR3 protein: CASSVAVGATDTQYF. The CDR3 DNA is TGTGCCAGCAGCGTAGCTGTGGGGGCAACAGATACGCAGTATTTT.

This clonotype was counted only a few times. The chain links TRBV27 to TRBJ2-7; 7 nucleotides match TRBD1. V trimming: 5 bases; J trimming: 1 base; junction bases outside the gene matches: 5. The CDR3 totals 14 residues. CDR1 and CDR2 from the germline V gene are MNHEY and SMNVEV (reference sequence). The CDR3 region is CASSTRTGSYEQYF. In nucleotides, the CDR3 is TGTGCCAGCAGTACCCGGACAGGTTCCTACGAGCAGTACTTC.

The chain employs TRBV9 and TRBJ2-1; a weak D match, TRBD2 (5 bases). This CDR3 is 14 amino acids long. V was trimmed by 1 base and J by 2 bases, leaving 7 bases between them. Looked up from germline, CDR1 is SGDLS and CDR2 is YYNGEE. This CDR3 reads CASSVLGAYNEQFF. The CDR3 DNA reads TGTGCCAGCAGCGTACTCGGGGCCTACAATGAGCAGTTCTTC.

This clonotype was detected only a few times. The chain is built from TRBV10-3 and TRBJ2-1; 8 nucleotides align to TRBD1. The CDR3 contains 16 residues. J was trimmed by 0 bases and V by 5 bases; bases with no gene match: 6. Germline-derived CDR1 and CDR2 are ENHRY and SYGVKD. DNA of the CDR3: TGTGCCATCAGTACCCAGGGGGCCGCCTCCTACAATGAGCAGTTCTTC. The encoded protein is CAISTQGAASYNEQFF.

This clonotype came up many times. The rearrangement joins TRBV4-3 to TRBJ2-4, with D tentatively TRBD2 (5 bases). The V and J ends lost 1 base and 2 bases respectively, with 15 bases between them. Germline CDR1 LGHNA, CDR2 YSLEER. The CDR3 runs to 17 residues. CDR3 DNA sequence: TGCGCCAGCAGCCAAGTGGCTCTTCGGGGTACCAAAAACATTCAGTACTTC. The encoded protein is CASSQVALRGTKNIQYF.

This clonotype was counted many times. V usage is TRBV29-1 and J usage is TRBJ2-3; TRBD1 matches 8 bases. V trimming: 7 bases; J trimming: 2 bases; junction bases outside the gene matches: 8. CDR1 is SQVTM, CDR2 ANQGSEA, per germline. The CDR3 spans 14 residues. The chain's CDR3 is CSGSGTGITDTQYF. The DNA for the CDR3 is TGCAGCGGATCCGGGACAGGAATCACAGATACGCAGTATTTT.